Following are 10 T cell receptor beta chains from one sample sequenced in a study of blood T cells in healthy people across ages. Together with a sample-barcoded 5' primer, a J-beta primer mix was included in a second PCR lasting roughly 6 to 12 cycles. TCRdb re-called the 5' RACE reads with MiXCR, one entry per CDR3 protein. The repertoire has roughly 800,000 distinct CDR3 sequences, 35% to 40% of them found once; the top ten carry under 15%. Sequencing was performed on blood. The receptors were gathered from a man younger than 35 in good health.

The chain is built from TRBV7-3 and TRBJ2-7; D unresolved. The tail of the sequence fits TRBJ2-5 better, so the J call may be wrong. Germline CDR1 SGHTA, CDR2 FQGTGA. The CDR3 extends over 13 amino acids. The CDR3 loop is CASSPTWKETQYF. The CDR3 nucleotides read TGTGCCAGCAGCCCCACCTGGAAGGAGACCCAGTACTTC.

This clonotype was recorded many times. The chain recombines TRBV4-1 with TRBJ1-6; possible D gene TRBD1, 6 bases. Trimming left V 6 bases short and J 10 bases short, with 10 bases between. Germline CDR1 is MGHRA and CDR2 is YSYEKL. This CDR3 has 12 amino acids. The CDR3 DNA is TGCGCCAGCAGTCAGGGGTACTCACCCCTCCACTTT. Protein sequence: CASSQGYSPLHF.

A remark on this clonotype: A read error may explain this, as a much larger clone is one base away. In DNA form, the CDR3 reads TGTGCCATCAGTGAGTCAGGGGGACCCCAAGAGACCCAGTTCTTC. Its translation: CAISESGGPQETQFF. The chain has TRBV10-3 and TRBJ2-1, with D perhaps TRBD1 (6 bases). Trimming shortened V by 0 bases and J by 13 bases, and 19 bases separated the two germline ends. The CDR3 runs to 15 residues. Germline V gene lookup returns CDR1 ENHRY and CDR2 SYGVKD.

This clonotype was detected a few times. The rearrangement joins TRBV20-1 to TRBJ1-1; D is possibly TRBD1 (6 bases). The CDR3 has 16 amino acids. Trimming left V 5 bases short and J 1 base short, with 20 bases between. Germline-derived CDR1 and CDR2 are DFQATT and SNEGSKA (reference sequence). This CDR3 is CSAPSNRDWGNTEAFF. The CDR3, as DNA: TGCAGTGCTCCAAGTAACAGGGATTGGGGGAACACTGAAGCTTTCTTT.

The chain uses TRBV7-2 and TRBJ1-4; D unclear. CDR1 is SGHTA and CDR2 is FQGNSA in the germline V gene. The V gene lost 7 bases and the J gene lost 5 bases, with 11 bases spanning the gap. The CDR3 has 13 amino acids. The CDR3 loop reads CASTSAGNEKLFF. The CDR3 DNA follows: TGTGCCAGCACCTCGGCGGGGAATGAAAAACTGTTTTTT.

This clonotype appeared a few times. A read error may account for a junction end that differs from germline. This chain connects TRBV30 to TRBJ1-2; D ambiguous. The CDR3 is 11 residues long. CDR1 and CDR2 (germline): GTSNPN, SVGIG (reference sequence). The CDR3 DNA reads TGTGCCGGGAGTAGCCGTTATGGCTACACCTTC. Residues: CAGSSRYGYTF.

This clonotype has more than one count but fewer than ten. The genes are TRBV6-2 or TRBV6-3 and TRBJ1-5, with 8 bases lining up with TRBD1. This CDR3 comprises 15 residues. The trim removed 6 bases at V and 3 bases at J, leaving 7 bases unmatched. Germline V gene lookup returns CDR1 MNHEY and CDR2 SVGEGT. CDR3 amino acids: CASSPRTGFNQPQHF. The CDR3 nucleotides are TGTGCCAGCAGCCCCCGGACAGGGTTCAATCAGCCCCAGCATTTT.

The chain employs TRBV7-2 and TRBJ2-1; 11 nucleotides agree with TRBD2. This CDR3 comprises 16 residues. V shed 2 bases and J 6 bases; nucleotides not matched to a gene: 6. CDR1 is SGHTA and CDR2 is FQGNSA in the germline V gene. CDR3 nucleotides: TGTGCCAGCAGCTTAAGGGTCGGGACTAGCGGCAATGAGCAGTTCTTC. Its translation: CASSLRVGTSGNEQFF.

The V call is TRBV27, the J call TRBJ2-3; TRBD1 aligns across 8 bases. Germline V gives CDR1 MNHEY, CDR2 SMNVEV (reference sequence). The junction had 2 bases not matched to a gene; V was cut back by 6 bases and J by 3 bases. This CDR3 is 13 amino acids long. The CDR3 protein is CASRTGATDTQYF. In nucleotides, the CDR3 is TGTGCCAGCAGGACAGGGGCGACAGATACGCAGTATTTT.

The J gene is TRBJ2-3, the V gene TRBV19; D may be TRBD1 (5 bases). V was cut by 6 bases and J by 2 bases, with 12 bases left in between. In germline, CDR1 is LNHDA, CDR2 SQIVND (reference sequence). This CDR3 is built from 14 residues. CDR3 sequence reads: CASSTTGATDTQYF. CDR3 DNA sequence: TGTGCCAGTAGCACCACTGGGGCCACAGATACGCAGTATTTT.